This passage covers 14 T cell receptor beta chains from one sample sequenced in a study of blood T cell repertoires in COVID-19. Assay: immunoSEQ multiplex PCR; the TCRdb copy retains only in-frame clones and omits some. The sample has 65,000 to 80,000 clones, around 91% seen once. The material sequenced was peripheral blood. Receptors originate from a human donor in a cohort sampled during active COVID-19.

This chain uses TRBV12-3 or TRBV12-4 with TRBJ2-1; 8 positions agree with TRBD1. V was pared by 7 bases and J by 6 bases, with 5 bases of the junction left unmatched. CDR3 length: 13 residues. In DNA, the CDR3 is TGTGCCAGCACCGCGACAGGGGCCAATGAGCAGTTCTTC. Protein sequence: CASTATGANEQFF.

The chain is built from TRBV6-2 or TRBV6-3 and TRBJ1-1; 7 bases are a match to TRBD1. V lost 4 bases to trimming and J lost 2 bases; unmatched junction nucleotides: 7. The germline gives CDR1 MNHEY, CDR2 SVGEGT. The CDR3 sequence is 15 residues long. The CDR3 region is CASSSRGVSNTEAFF. The CDR3, as DNA: TGTGCCAGCAGTTCCAGGGGGGTTTCAAACACTGAAGCTTTCTTT.

V usage is TRBV6-6 and J usage is TRBJ1-1, with D possibly being TRBD1 (5 bases). Germline-derived CDR1 and CDR2 are MNHNY and SVGAGI (reference sequence). CDR3 size: 13 residues. With 2 bases removed from V and 6 bases from J, the gap between germline ends came to 10 bases. The CDR3 nucleotides are TGTGCCAGCAGTTACCAGGGAGGGTCTGAAGCTTTCTTT. Amino acids: CASSYQGGSEAFF.

This clone occurred once. The chain combines TRBV5-4 with TRBJ1-2; TRBD1 aligns across 7 bases. The germline gives CDR1 SGHNT, CDR2 YYREEE (reference sequence). The V segment lost 4 bases and the J segment 7 bases; nucleotides outside the gene matches: 7. The CDR3 is made up of 13 amino acids. In nucleotides, the CDR3 is TGTGCCAGCAGCGAGACAGGGTCCGGTGGCTACACCTTC. Encoded protein: CASSETGSGGYTF. The whole variable domain, filled in from reference TRBV5-4 and TRBJ1-2, reads ETGVTQSPTHLIKTRGQQVTLRCSSQSGHNTVSWYQQALGQGPQFIFQYYREEENGRGNFPPRFSGLQFPNYSSELNVNALELDDSALYLCASSETGSGGYTFGSGTRLTVV.

The V and J genes are TRBV3-1 (or the pseudogene TRBV3-2) and TRBJ1-6, with D tentatively TRBD1 (5 bases). From germline, CDR1 is LGHDT and CDR2 YNNKEL (reference sequence). The CDR3 totals 14 residues. V lost 0 bases, J lost 13 bases, and 13 bases lay in between. The CDR3 reads CASSQDGGVGPLHF. CDR3 nucleotides: TGTGCCAGCAGCCAAGACGGAGGGGTAGGTCCCCTCCACTTT.

V gene TRBV12-5 combines with J gene TRBJ2-1; 10 bases fit TRBD1. Per germline, CDR1 LGHNT and CDR2 FRNRAP. The CDR3 is 14 residues long. V shed 6 bases, J shed 7 bases, and the junction held 6 bases outside the gene matches. This CDR3 is CASGGPGQGNEQFF. As DNA, the CDR3 is TGTGCTAGTGGAGGCCCGGGACAGGGGAATGAGCAGTTCTTC.

The chain joins TRBV29-1 to TRBJ1-2, with D tentatively TRBD1 (6 bases). V lost 7 bases and J 2 bases, leaving 8 bases between the germline ends. Germline V lookup: CDR1 SQVTM, CDR2 ANQGSEA. CDR3 length equals 11 residues. CDR3 coding DNA: TGCAGCGGACAGGAGAACTATGGCTACACCTTC. Translation: CSGQENYGYTF.

V gene TRBV5-6 combines with J gene TRBJ1-1; D is ambiguous. This CDR3 comprises 13 residues. In germline, CDR1 is SGHDT, CDR2 YYEEEE. V gave up 3 bases and J gave up 0 bases, with 6 bases separating them. CDR3 region: CASSSIMNTEAFF. The CDR3 coding sequence is TGTGCCAGCAGCTCCATCATGAACACTGAAGCTTTCTTT.

V gene TRBV13 combines with J gene TRBJ2-7, with TRBD2 matching over 14 bases. CDR1 is PRHDT and CDR2 is FYEKMQ in the germline V gene (reference sequence). This CDR3 has 17 residues. V shed 4 bases, J shed 0 bases, and the junction held 5 bases outside the gene matches. The CDR3 DNA reads TGTGCCAGCAGCTCCGGGACTAGCGGGGGTTTCTCCTACGAGCAGTACTTC. Amino acid sequence: CASSSGTSGGFSYEQYF.

About this clone: The junction departs from the called germline gene at one end, perhaps through a read error. This sample also contains other DNA sequences that code for the same CDR3. The rearrangement uses TRBV18 and TRBJ2-1; TRBD2 agrees at 8 bases. The CDR3 is 17 residues long. CDR1 is KGHSH, CDR2 LQKENI, per germline. The CDR3 sequence is CASSPPGSGGAYNEQFF. In DNA form, the CDR3 reads TGTGCCAGCTCTCCACCGGGATCCGGGGGGGCCTACAATGAGCAGTTCTTC. Combining the CDR3 with reference TRBV18 and TRBJ2-1 gives the whole variable domain NAGVMQNPRHLVRRRGQEARLRCSPMKGHSHVYWYRQLPEEGLKFMVYLQKENIIDESGMPKERFSAEFPKEGPSILRIQQVVRGDSAAYFCASSPPGSGGAYNEQFFGPGTRLTVL.

J is TRBJ1-6 and V is TRBV4-1, with a possible D match to TRBD1 (5 bases). With 0 bases removed from V and 6 bases from J, the gap between germline ends came to 9 bases. The CDR3 runs to 15 residues. The germline V gene encodes CDR1 MGHRA and CDR2 YSYEKL. The chain's CDR3 is CASSQETAGNSPLHF. CDR3 DNA: TGCGCCAGCAGCCAAGAGACAGCGGGTAATTCACCCCTCCACTTT.

Concerning this clone itself: The sample contains more than one DNA sequence encoding this CDR3. The genes are TRBV4-3 and TRBJ2-3, with 10 bases identical to TRBD1. V dropped 0 bases and J dropped 1; count of bases not matched to a gene: 1. This CDR3 is 16 amino acids long. CDR1 LGHNA and CDR2 YSLEER come from the germline V gene. This chain's CDR3 is CASSQEGTGGTDTQYF. The CDR3 nucleotides are TGCGCCAGCAGCCAAGAAGGGACAGGGGGCACAGATACGCAGTATTTT.

The V call is TRBV19, the J call TRBJ1-2; TRBD1 matches at 7 bases. Germline CDR1 is LNHDA and CDR2 is SQIVND (reference sequence). Trimming cost V 7 bases and J 2 bases; bases outside gene matches: 4. The CDR3 loop spans 13 amino acids. The DNA of the CDR3 is TGTGCCAGTACCCAGACAGGGAACTATGGCTACACCTTC. Its protein is CASTQTGNYGYTF.

J is TRBJ1-4 and V is TRBV5-1, with D maybe TRBD1 (5 bases). Trimming cost V 4 bases and J 8 bases, with 18 bases left between them. This CDR3 is 15 amino acids long. Per the germline V gene, CDR1 is SGHRS and CDR2 is YFSETQ. This CDR3 reads CASSPTGGKEEKLFF. The CDR3 region has the DNA TGCGCCAGCAGCCCTACCGGGGGAAAGGAAGAAAAACTGTTTTTT.